The source of this TCR beta chain is a study of cytomegalovirus exposure and HLA in healthy donors. PCR amplification relied on 60 Vbeta primers (plus 13 Jbeta primers). The protocol was immunoSEQ multiplex PCR, while the TCRdb copy is restricted to in-frame clones and leaves out a portion. In the table there are more than 80,000 clones, roughly 80% of which are singletons. This clone is deemed medium-sized. What it binds is unknown. Germline CDR1 and CDR2: MNHEY and SVGAGI. The CDR3 runs to 15 residues. The V segment lost 4 bases and the J segment 3 bases; nucleotides outside the gene matches: 2. Whole-study results and caveats: Some TCR beta chains (over 150 of them) were listed as cytomegalovirus-associated. A previous analysis found most TCR beta V segments productive roughly 90% or roughly 30% of the time.

V is TRBV6-5 and J is TRBJ1-3; 11 nucleotides align to TRBD1. Sequencing used PBMCs. The clonotype comes from a man in his sixties in good health and CMV-seronegative. The CDR3 spells CASSWDRGFGNTIYF. The CDR3 bases are TGTGCCAGCAGTTGGGACAGGGGGTTTGGAAACACCATATATTTT.